This T cell receptor (beta chain) was captured by sequencing in a study of OX40 agonist ivuxolimab in advanced cancers. V lost 6 bases and J 7 bases, leaving 9 bases between the germline ends. CDR3 length: 12 amino acids. CDR1 and CDR2 from the germline V gene are WSHSY and SAAADI. This clone has just a few counts. The data were produced by immunoSEQ multiplex PCR, yet TCRdb's version contains in-frame clones alone and is incomplete. The table lists 35,000 to 40,000 clones, 85% of them singletons. This TCR came from an adult with an advanced solid tumor such as melanoma, head and neck, liver or kidney cancer. This chain uses TRBV10-2 with TRBJ2-2; no definite D call. The source material was CD4+ or CD8+ T cells sorted from blood, sampled in a trial of the OX40 agonist ivuxolimab. The CDR3: CASSPLIGELFF. The CDR3 nucleotides are TGCGCCAGCAGCCCTCTAATCGGGGAGCTGTTTTTT.